Below are 8 T cell receptor beta chains sequenced from a single sample in a study of neurological immune-mediated disorders. TCRdb reanalysed the 5' RACE reads using MiXCR and keeps one entry per CDR3 protein. Here the sample spans about 20,000 distinct CDR3 sequences, under 11% being singletons. Sequencing was done on a sample of PBMCs. The receptors shown here come from a woman aged 60-75 years with HTLV-1-associated myelopathy (HAM/TSP).

This clonotype has ten or more counts. V and J are TRBV30 and TRBJ2-3; tentative D call: TRBD2 (6 bases). The CDR3 contains 13 residues. Germline V gives CDR1 GTSNPN, CDR2 SVGIG (reference sequence). V lost 3 bases, J lost 3 bases, and 10 bases lay in between. The CDR3 nucleotides are TGTGCCTGGAGCCCCGGGGGTACAGATACGCAGTATTTT. This sequence encodes CAWSPGGTDTQYF.

There are many counts of this clonotype. The CDR3 reads CSALASRGVTEAFF. The CDR3, as DNA: TGCAGTGCCCTAGCTTCCCGGGGCGTCACTGAAGCTTTCTTT. The rearrangement links TRBV20-1 to TRBJ1-1; weak D call: TRBD1 (5 bases). The CDR3 loop spans 14 amino acids. V lost 6 bases, J lost 4 bases, and 18 bases lay in between. Germline assignment: CDR1 DFQATT and CDR2 SNEGSKA (reference sequence).

This clonotype has ten or more counts. The chain links TRBV5-1 to TRBJ2-1, with 11 bases that match TRBD2. The CDR3 is 14 amino acids. The V segment lost 2 bases and the J segment 8 bases; nucleotides outside the gene matches: 3. Per germline, CDR1 SGHRS and CDR2 YFSETQ. The CDR3 region is CASSFSGGADEQFF. CDR3 sequence (DNA): TGCGCCAGCAGCTTTAGCGGGGGGGCGGATGAGCAGTTCTTC.

This clonotype was counted ten times or more. The V gene is TRBV5-1, the J gene TRBJ2-3; D ambiguous. CDR1 and CDR2 from the germline V gene are SGHRS and YFSETQ. The germline V and J ends were trimmed by 3 bases and 1 base, with 9 bases remaining between them. This CDR3 contains 14 residues. CDR3 sequence reads: CASSWVTRTDTQYF. The CDR3 DNA reads TGCGCCAGCAGCTGGGTCACTCGCACAGATACGCAGTATTTT.

This chain connects TRBV24-1 to TRBJ2-4; D remains unclear. Trimming left V 0 bases short and J 4 bases short, with 18 bases between. CDR3 length: 18 amino acids. Germline V CDR1 and CDR2: KGHDR, SFDVKD. As DNA, the CDR3 is TGTGCCACCAGTGATTTGTCCTACGAAAGGGCAGGTAAAAACATTCAGTACTTC. Its translation: CATSDLSYERAGKNIQYF.

The sample holds many counts of this clonotype. The chain combines TRBV20-1 with TRBJ2-1; D not resolved. Trimming removed 5 bases from V and 7 bases from J, with 12 bases in between. The V gene's germline CDR1 is DFQATT and CDR2 SNEGSKA (reference sequence). The CDR3 is made up of 12 amino acids. The CDR3 loop is CSAGPRLNEQFF. The CDR3 DNA sequence: TGCAGTGCTGGCCCCCGGCTTAATGAGCAGTTCTTC.

This clonotype appeared many times. The chain uses TRBV6-5 and TRBJ1-2; 7 bases agree with TRBD1. The junction had 9 bases not matched to a gene; V was cut back by 1 base and J by 4 bases. This CDR3 has 16 amino acids. Germline CDR1 reads MNHEY; CDR2 reads SVGAGI. The CDR3 DNA reads TGTGCCAGCAGTTACTTCAGGGGGGGATTTAGCTATGGCTACACCTTC. It codes for CASSYFRGGFSYGYTF.

This clonotype appeared many times. The chain combines TRBV5-1 with TRBJ1-1; tentative D call: TRBD1 (5 bases). This CDR3 has 14 residues. The germline CDR1 and CDR2 sequences are SGHRS and YFSETQ. V was clipped by 0 bases and J by 4 bases, with 10 bases between them. The CDR3 loop reads CASSLVGGVTEAFF. The CDR3 DNA sequence: TGCGCCAGCAGCTTGGTGGGGGGAGTCACTGAAGCTTTCTTT. The variable domain in full, completed from reference TRBV5-1 and TRBJ1-1, reads KAGVTQTPRYLIKTRGQQVTLSCSPISGHRSVSWYQQTPGQGLQFLFEYFSETQRNKGNFPGRFSGRQFSNSRSEMNVSTLELGDSALYLCASSLVGGVTEAFFGQGTRLTVV.